This record covers a single TCR beta chain. What it binds is not known. TCRdb's table, derived via immunoSEQ multiplex PCR, lists solely in-frame clones and lacks some. The table includes about 13,000 clones, 60% to 80% detected once. The data are from a study of neoadjuvant anti-PD-1 for oral cavity cancer. Overall study context: Around day 43, patients without progression received a fourth nivolumab dose before surgery. Regarding the study as a whole: Higher pretreatment blood Treg/Th17 ratios correlated with higher pretreatment blood and lower post-treatment tumor TCRbeta clonality.

Unmatched junction bases numbered 15, after V lost 7 bases and J lost 9 bases. CDR3 size: 15 residues. CDR1 and CDR2 from the germline V gene are MRHNA and SNTAGT. Sequencing used PBMCs, obtained before nivolumab (anti-PD-1) treatment. V is TRBV6-4 and J is TRBJ2-7, with TRBD2 matching 10 bases. The TCR was taken from a person between 40 and 85 years old with oral cavity squamous cell carcinoma. The CDR3 DNA sequence: TGTGCCAGCACGGGAAGTCTAGCGGGGGTACGATGGCAGTACTTC. Its translation is CASTGSLAGVRWQYF.